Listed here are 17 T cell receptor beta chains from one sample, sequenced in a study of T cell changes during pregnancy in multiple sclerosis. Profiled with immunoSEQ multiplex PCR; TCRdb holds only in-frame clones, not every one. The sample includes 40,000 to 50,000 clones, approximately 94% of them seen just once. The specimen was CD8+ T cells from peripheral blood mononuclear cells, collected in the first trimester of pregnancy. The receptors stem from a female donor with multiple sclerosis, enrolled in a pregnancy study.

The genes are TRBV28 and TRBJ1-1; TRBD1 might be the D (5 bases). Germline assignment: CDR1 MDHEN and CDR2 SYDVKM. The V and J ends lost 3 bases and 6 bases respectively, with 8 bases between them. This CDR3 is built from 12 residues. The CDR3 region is CASSFEGAEAFF. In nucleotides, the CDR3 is TGTGCCAGCAGTTTTGAAGGGGCTGAAGCTTTCTTT.

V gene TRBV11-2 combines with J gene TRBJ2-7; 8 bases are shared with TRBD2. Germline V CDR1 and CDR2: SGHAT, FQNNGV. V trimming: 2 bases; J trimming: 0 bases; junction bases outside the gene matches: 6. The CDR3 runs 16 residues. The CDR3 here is CASSLLAGPSSYEQYF. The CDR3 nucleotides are TGTGCCAGCAGCTTACTAGCGGGCCCGAGCTCCTACGAGCAGTACTTC.

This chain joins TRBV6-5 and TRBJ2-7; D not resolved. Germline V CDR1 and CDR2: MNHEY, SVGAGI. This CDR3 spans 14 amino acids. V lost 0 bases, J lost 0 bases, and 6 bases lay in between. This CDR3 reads CASSYSADSYEQYF. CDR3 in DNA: TGTGCCAGCAGTTACTCGGCAGACTCCTACGAGCAGTACTTC.

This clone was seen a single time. The CDR3 bases are TGTGCCAGCAGGGCACCGAGTTCGGGATTTTTGACTGATGGCTACACCTTC. It encodes CASRAPSSGFLTDGYTF. The rearrangement joins TRBV7-2 to TRBJ1-2, with D hard to call. V gave up 6 bases and J gave up 6 bases, with 26 bases separating them. The CDR3 totals 17 residues. Germline loops: CDR1 SGHTA, CDR2 FQGNSA.

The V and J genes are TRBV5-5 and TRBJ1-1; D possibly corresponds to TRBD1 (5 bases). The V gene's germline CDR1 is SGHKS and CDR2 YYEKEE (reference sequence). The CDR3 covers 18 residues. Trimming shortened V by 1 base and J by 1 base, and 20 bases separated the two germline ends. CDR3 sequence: CASSLFPSGRGTNTEAFF. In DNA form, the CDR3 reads TGTGCCAGCAGCTTGTTCCCCTCGGGGCGGGGGACGAACACTGAAGCTTTCTTT.

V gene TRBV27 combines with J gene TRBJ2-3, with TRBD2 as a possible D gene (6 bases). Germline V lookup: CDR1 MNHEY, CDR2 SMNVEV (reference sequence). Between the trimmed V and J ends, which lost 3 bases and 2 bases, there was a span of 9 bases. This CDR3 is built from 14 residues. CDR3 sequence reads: CASSFGGNTDTQYF. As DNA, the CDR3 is TGTGCCAGCAGTTTTGGCGGGAACACAGATACGCAGTATTTT.

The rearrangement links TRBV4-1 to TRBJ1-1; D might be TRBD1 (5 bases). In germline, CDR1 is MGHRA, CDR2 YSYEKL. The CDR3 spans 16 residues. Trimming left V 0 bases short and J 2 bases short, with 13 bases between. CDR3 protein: CASSQDGARYNTEAFF. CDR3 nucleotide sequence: TGCGCCAGCAGCCAAGATGGGGCACGCTATAACACTGAAGCTTTCTTT.

CDR3 DNA: TGCAGCGTTGAAATCCCGGGAGGGTACGAGCAGTACTTC. This sequence encodes CSVEIPGGYEQYF. The V gene is TRBV29-1, the J gene TRBJ2-7, with TRBD2 matching 8 bases. Germline V gene sequence: CDR1 SQVTM, CDR2 ANQGSEA. The CDR3 is 13 amino acids. Trimming cost V 2 bases and J 4 bases; bases outside gene matches: 4.

Here the CDR3 DNA reads TGTGCCAGTAGCACCGGGACAGGGGTCACTAATGAAAAACTGTTTTTT. Its protein product is CASSTGTGVTNEKLFF. The chain links TRBV19 to TRBJ1-4, with 10 nucleotides matching TRBD1. The trim removed 6 bases at V and 2 bases at J, leaving 6 bases unmatched. The CDR3 contains 16 residues. Per germline, CDR1 LNHDA and CDR2 SQIVND (reference sequence).

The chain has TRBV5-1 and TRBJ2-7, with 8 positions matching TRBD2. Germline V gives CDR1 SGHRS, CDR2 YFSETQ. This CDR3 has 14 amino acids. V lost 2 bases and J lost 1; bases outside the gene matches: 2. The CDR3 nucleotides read TGCGCCAGCAGCTTAACTAGCGGTTCCTACGAGCAGTACTTC. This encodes CASSLTSGSYEQYF.

The CDR3 DNA is TGTGCCAGTAGTCCTCCCGGGACTAAGTACGAGCAGTACTTC. Protein product: CASSPPGTKYEQYF. The chain joins TRBV19 to TRBJ2-7; 7 nucleotides agree with TRBD2. V was clipped by 5 bases and J by 4 bases; unmatched bases: 8. CDR1 is LNHDA and CDR2 is SQIVND in the germline V gene (reference sequence). There are 14 residues in the CDR3.

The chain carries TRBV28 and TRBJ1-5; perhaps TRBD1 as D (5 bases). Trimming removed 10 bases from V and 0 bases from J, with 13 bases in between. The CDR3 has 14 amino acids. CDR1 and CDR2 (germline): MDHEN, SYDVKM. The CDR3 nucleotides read TGTGCCATCCGGACACATTATAGCAATCAGCCCCAGCATTTT. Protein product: CAIRTHYSNQPQHF.

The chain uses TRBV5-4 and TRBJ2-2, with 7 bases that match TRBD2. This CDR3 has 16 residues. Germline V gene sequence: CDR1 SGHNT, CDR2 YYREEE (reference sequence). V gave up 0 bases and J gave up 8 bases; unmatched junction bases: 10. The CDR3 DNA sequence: TGTGCCAGCAGCTTGGTCGGTAGCGGGTCAGAAGGGGAGCTGTTTTTT. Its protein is CASSLVGSGSEGELFF.

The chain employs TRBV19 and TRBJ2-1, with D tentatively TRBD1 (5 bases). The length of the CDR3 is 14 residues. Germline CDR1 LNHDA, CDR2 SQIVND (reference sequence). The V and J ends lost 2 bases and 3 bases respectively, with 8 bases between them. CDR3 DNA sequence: TGTGCCAGTAGTATACTCGACAGCTACAATGAGCAGTTCTTC. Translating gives CASSILDSYNEQFF. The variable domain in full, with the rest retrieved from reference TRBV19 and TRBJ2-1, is DGGITQSPKYLFRKEGQNVTLSCEQNLNHDAMYWYRQDPGQGLRLIYYSQIVNDFQKGDIAEGYSVSREKKESFPLTVTSAQKNPTAFYLCASSILDSYNEQFFGPGTRLTVL.

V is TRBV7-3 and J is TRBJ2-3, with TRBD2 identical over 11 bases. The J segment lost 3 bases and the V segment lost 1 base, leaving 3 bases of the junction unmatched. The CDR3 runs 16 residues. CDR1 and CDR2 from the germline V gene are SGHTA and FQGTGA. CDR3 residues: CASSLIAGGMTDTQYF. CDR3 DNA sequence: TGTGCCAGCAGCTTAATAGCGGGAGGGATGACAGATACGCAGTATTTT.

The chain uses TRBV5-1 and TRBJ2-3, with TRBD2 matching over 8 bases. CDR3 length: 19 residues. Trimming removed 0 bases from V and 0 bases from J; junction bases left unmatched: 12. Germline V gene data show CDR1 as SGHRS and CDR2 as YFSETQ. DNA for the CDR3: TGCGCCAGCAGCTTGGGGCCGGGGGGGAGTCTAACTAGCACAGATACGCAGTATTTT. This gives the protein CASSLGPGGSLTSTDTQYF.

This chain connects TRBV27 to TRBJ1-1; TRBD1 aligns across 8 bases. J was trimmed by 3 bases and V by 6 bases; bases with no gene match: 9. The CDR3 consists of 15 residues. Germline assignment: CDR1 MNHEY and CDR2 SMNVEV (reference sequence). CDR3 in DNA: TGTGCCAGCAGCGCATCAGGGGGCTCAGACACTGAAGCTTTCTTT. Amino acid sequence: CASSASGGSDTEAFF.